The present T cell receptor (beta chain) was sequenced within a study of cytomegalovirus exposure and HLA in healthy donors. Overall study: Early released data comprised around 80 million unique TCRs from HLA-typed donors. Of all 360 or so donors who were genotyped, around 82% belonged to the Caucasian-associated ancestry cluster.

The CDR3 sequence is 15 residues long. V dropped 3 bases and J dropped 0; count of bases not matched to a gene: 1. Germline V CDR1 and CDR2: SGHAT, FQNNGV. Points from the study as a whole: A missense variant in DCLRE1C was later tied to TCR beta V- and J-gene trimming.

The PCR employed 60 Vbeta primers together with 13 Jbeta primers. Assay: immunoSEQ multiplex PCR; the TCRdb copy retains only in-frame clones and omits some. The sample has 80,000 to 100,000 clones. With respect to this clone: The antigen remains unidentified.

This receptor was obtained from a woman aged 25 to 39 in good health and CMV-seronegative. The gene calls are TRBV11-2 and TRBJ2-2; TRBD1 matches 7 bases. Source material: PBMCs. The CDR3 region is CASSFRGTNTGELFF. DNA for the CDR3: TGTGCCAGCAGCTTCAGGGGGACGAACACCGGGGAGCTGTTTTTT.